Below, 20 T cell receptor beta chains from the same sample are listed, as sequenced in a study of blood T cell repertoires in COVID-19. The repertoire was sequenced with immunoSEQ multiplex PCR; TCRdb's copy has only in-frame clones and lacks some. The sample shows about 140,000 clones, 88% of them seen only once. Sequenced: peripheral blood. The source of these receptors is a man aged 55 to 69 with active or convalescent COVID-19.

The rearrangement uses TRBV24-1 and TRBJ2-7; TRBD1 is a possible D gene (6 bases). Germline V gene sequence: CDR1 KGHDR, CDR2 SFDVKD. The V end was cut by 1 base, the J end by 6 bases, with 15 bases between. CDR3 length equals 15 residues. The CDR3 region is CATSDLKTGTGEQYF. The CDR3 nucleotides are TGTGCCACCAGTGATTTAAAAACAGGGACGGGCGAGCAGTACTTC.

This chain connects TRBV24-1 to TRBJ2-2, with D unresolved. The CDR3 extends over 15 amino acids. Trimming shortened V by 4 bases and J by 0 bases, and 8 bases separated the two germline ends. Germline assignment: CDR1 KGHDR and CDR2 SFDVKD. The CDR3: CATSDFLANTGELFF. CDR3 nucleotides: TGTGCCACCAGTGACTTTCTTGCGAACACCGGGGAGCTGTTTTTT.

This chain joins TRBV30 and TRBJ2-5; 9 positions match TRBD2. The V gene end was trimmed by 4 bases and the J gene end by 4 bases; junction bases not matched to a gene: 13. This CDR3 contains 16 residues. From germline, CDR1 is GTSNPN and CDR2 SVGIG (reference sequence). CDR3 in DNA: TGTGCCTGGAATGGGCGGGAGGGCTTATTGGGAGAGACCCAGTACTTC. Residues: CAWNGREGLLGETQYF. The full variable domain, with the rest looked up from reference TRBV30 and TRBJ2-5, is SQTIHQWPATLVQPVGSPLSLECTVEGTSNPNLYWYRQAAGRGLQLLFYSVGIGQISSEVPQNLSASRPQDRQFILSSKKLLLSDSGFYLCAWNGREGLLGETQYFGPGTRLLVL.

This clone is a singleton in its sample. This sequence joins TRBV27 and TRBJ1-2; 7 bases match TRBD1. The CDR3 sequence is 15 residues long. CDR1 MNHEY and CDR2 SMNVEV come from the germline V gene (reference sequence). Trimming at V came to 9 bases and at J to 4 bases, leaving 14 bases not matched to a gene. The CDR3 is CASLGGDGLGYGYTF. For the CDR3, the DNA is TGTGCCAGTTTAGGGGGCGACGGCCTGGGCTATGGCTACACCTTC.

The V and J genes are TRBV5-1 and TRBJ1-1; D uncertain. This CDR3 is built from 14 residues. CDR1 is SGHRS and CDR2 is YFSETQ in the germline V gene. V was shortened by 2 bases and J by 3 bases, with 11 bases between the two germline ends. As DNA, the CDR3 is TGCGCCAGCAGCTTATCCGGGTATGACACTGAAGCTTTCTTT. Translation: CASSLSGYDTEAFF.

Worth noting for this clone: The same CDR3 can be traced to other DNA sequences in this sample. The chain recombines TRBV9 with TRBJ2-3, with no clear D. The CDR3 has 13 amino acids. The germline V and J ends were trimmed by 0 bases and 6 bases, with 8 bases remaining between them. Germline loops: CDR1 SGDLS, CDR2 YYNGEE. The CDR3: CASSVVPGDTQYF. The CDR3 nucleotides read TGTGCCAGCAGCGTAGTTCCCGGGGATACGCAGTATTTT.

This clone was counted a single time. V usage is TRBV18 and J usage is TRBJ2-1, with D perhaps matching TRBD2 (5 bases). V was shortened by 3 bases and J by 7 bases, with 13 bases between the two germline ends. CDR1 and CDR2 from the germline V gene are KGHSH and LQKENI. The CDR3 runs 14 residues. CDR3 residues: CASSPALAQNEQFF. For the CDR3, the DNA is TGTGCCAGCTCACCGGCTCTAGCTCAGAATGAGCAGTTCTTC.

This clone has just one count. Here the CDR3 reads CASKTGTGVSTDTQYF. DNA of the CDR3: TGTGCCAGCAAAACCGGGACAGGGGTGAGCACAGATACGCAGTATTTT. The chain couples TRBV28 to TRBJ2-3, with 10 bases identical to TRBD1. Germline CDR1 and CDR2: MDHEN and SYDVKM. CDR3 length: 16 amino acids. V lost 7 bases to trimming and J lost 0 bases; unmatched junction nucleotides: 7.

The chain has TRBV3-1 (or the pseudogene TRBV3-2) and TRBJ2-1; possible D gene TRBD1, 5 bases. V was cut by 3 bases and J by 6 bases, with 15 bases left in between. Germline V gene lookup returns CDR1 LGHDT and CDR2 YNNKEL (reference sequence). CDR3 length: 15 amino acids. In DNA, the CDR3 is TGTGCCAGCAGCCAGACGCCAGGACAAATCAATGAGCAGTTCTTC. The encoded protein is CASSQTPGQINEQFF.

CDR3 residues: CASSGGTPGFNEQFF. DNA for the CDR3: TGTGCCAGCAGCGGGGGGACTCCCGGGTTCAATGAGCAGTTCTTC. The rearrangement uses TRBV9 and TRBJ2-1; the D gene is possibly TRBD2 (6 bases). This CDR3 has 15 residues. V lost 3 bases and J lost 6, with 16 bases in between. Looked up from germline, CDR1 is SGDLS and CDR2 is YYNGEE.

The chain uses TRBV19 and TRBJ2-7; D may be TRBD2 (6 bases). The CDR3 consists of 14 residues. Germline values: CDR1 LNHDA, CDR2 SQIVND (reference sequence). V lost 7 bases and J 0 bases, leaving 13 bases between the germline ends. DNA of the CDR3: TGTGCCAGTAAATTGACGGGGGACTCCTACGAGCAGTACTTC. It specifies CASKLTGDSYEQYF.

The gene calls are TRBV10-3 and TRBJ1-2; tentatively, D is TRBD1 (5 bases). Germline CDR1 is ENHRY and CDR2 is SYGVKD. This CDR3 comprises 14 residues. V was shortened by 3 bases and J by 8 bases, with 16 bases between the two germline ends. In DNA form, the CDR3 reads TGTGCCATCAGTGACCCTAACCGGGGGGACGGCTACACCTTC. This gives the protein CAISDPNRGDGYTF.

V usage is TRBV14 and J usage is TRBJ2-7, with 13 positions matching TRBD2. V gave up 4 bases and J gave up 1 base; unmatched junction bases: 16. Germline loops: CDR1 SGHDN, CDR2 FVKESK. The CDR3 contains 20 residues. The CDR3 nucleotides read TGTGCCAGCAGCCCCTTTGGACTAGCGGGAGCAAAAGGAAAGTCCTACGAGCAGTACTTC. Protein product: CASSPFGLAGAKGKSYEQYF.

The chain combines TRBV6-5 with TRBJ1-3; no clear D gene. Germline V lookup: CDR1 MNHEY, CDR2 SVGAGI. The length of the CDR3 is 14 residues. Trimming shortened V by 5 bases and J by 0 bases, and 8 bases separated the two germline ends. In DNA form, the CDR3 reads TGTGCCAGCAGTACAGACTACTCTGGAAACACCATATATTTT. Translating gives CASSTDYSGNTIYF.

The chain couples TRBV25-1 to TRBJ2-2, with 13 nucleotides matching TRBD2. V shed 5 bases and J 4 bases; nucleotides not matched to a gene: 1. The CDR3 runs to 15 residues. In germline, CDR1 is MGHDK, CDR2 SYGVNS. CDR3 in amino acids: CASSRTSGGTGELFF. The DNA of the CDR3 is TGTGCCAGCAGTCGGACTAGCGGGGGCACCGGGGAGCTGTTTTTT.

The chain has TRBV28 and TRBJ1-2; 9 positions agree with TRBD1. The CDR3 has 14 residues. CDR1 and CDR2 from the germline V gene are MDHEN and SYDVKM. J gave up 2 bases and V 5 bases, and 3 bases lay outside the gene matches. DNA of the CDR3: TGTGCCAGCAGTGGAACAGGGGGCAACTATGGCTACACCTTC. The encoded protein is CASSGTGGNYGYTF.

The chain employs TRBV6-1 and TRBJ2-4, with unresolved D. V lost 1 base, J lost 8 bases, and 9 bases lay in between. This CDR3 has 13 amino acids. Germline V gene sequence: CDR1 MNHNS, CDR2 SASEGT. The CDR3 spells CASSEGQVDIQYF. The DNA of the CDR3 is TGTGCCAGCAGTGAAGGGCAGGTTGACATTCAGTACTTC.

The rearrangement joins TRBV11-2 to TRBJ2-7, with 7 bases aligning to TRBD2. V shed 5 bases, J shed 1 base, and the junction held 8 bases outside the gene matches. Germline values: CDR1 SGHAT, CDR2 FQNNGV. The CDR3 length is 15 residues. CDR3 amino acids: CASSPIQRGSYEQYF. CDR3 in DNA: TGTGCCAGCAGCCCCATCCAGCGGGGTTCCTACGAGCAGTACTTC.

The J gene is TRBJ2-1, the V gene TRBV15; D not certain. The germline gives CDR1 LNHNV, CDR2 YYDKDF (reference sequence). V lost 1 base, J lost 0 bases, and 10 bases lay in between. CDR3 size: 16 residues. The DNA for the CDR3 is TGTGCCACCAGCAGAGGTGGCGGTTACTCCTACAATGAGCAGTTCTTC. Encoded protein: CATSRGGGYSYNEQFF.

This sequence joins TRBV5-8 and TRBJ2-6; TRBD1 agrees at 7 bases. The V and J ends lost 4 bases and 2 bases, in that order; junction bases with no gene match: 6. The CDR3 runs 16 residues. CDR1 is SGHTS, CDR2 YDEGEE, per germline. Here the CDR3 DNA reads TGTGCCAGCAGCCGGAAAGGGGGCGCTGGGGCCAACGTCCTGACTTTC. Encoded protein: CASSRKGGAGANVLTF.